One sample yielded the 19 T cell receptor beta chains listed below, sequenced in a study of blood T cell repertoires in COVID-19. TCRdb's table, derived via immunoSEQ multiplex PCR, lists solely in-frame clones and lacks some. The sample records 70,000 to 80,000 clones, 91% being singletons. The sequenced material came from peripheral blood. Receptors were obtained from a human donor in a cohort sampled during active COVID-19.

The J gene is TRBJ1-1, the V gene TRBV7-5; the table assigns TRBD1, which was not confirmed against the DNA. TRBV7-5 is a documented pseudogene. The length of the CDR3 is 14 residues. The CDR3 coding sequence is TGTGTCAGAAGCTGCACAGGTAGGGACACTGAAGCTTTCTTT. Translated, it gives CVRSCTGRDTEAFF.

As DNA, the CDR3 is TGTGCCAGCAGCCTAGGTATGACAGCGGGAAACACCATATATTTT. It encodes CASSLGMTAGNTIYF. The rearrangement joins TRBV7-2 to TRBJ1-3; maybe TRBD1 (5 bases). CDR1 and CDR2 from the germline V gene are SGHTA and FQGNSA. The V end was cut by 5 bases, the J end by 4 bases, with 15 bases between. The CDR3 consists of 15 residues.

The rearrangement links TRBV18 to TRBJ2-1, with 8 bases that match TRBD1. The CDR3 runs 15 residues. Germline-derived CDR1 and CDR2 are KGHSH and LQKENI. V dropped 3 bases and J dropped 11; count of bases not matched to a gene: 12. CDR3 region: CASSPPQGVWKQQFF. The CDR3 DNA follows: TGTGCCAGCTCACCGCCACAGGGGGTTTGGAAGCAGCAGTTCTTC.

In its sample, this clone was seen a few times. The V gene is TRBV5-1, the J gene TRBJ1-2, with TRBD1 matching 7 bases. The CDR3 has 14 residues. Germline V gives CDR1 SGHRS, CDR2 YFSETQ. With V trimmed by 4 bases and J by 6 bases, 9 bases remained unmatched. CDR3 DNA sequence: TGCGCCAGCAGCAGGGCCGACAGGGAACATGGCTACACCTTC. Its translation is CASSRADREHGYTF.

The V call is TRBV7-9, the J call TRBJ1-5; 8 bases agree with TRBD1. The V gene's germline CDR1 is SEHNR and CDR2 FQNEAQ (reference sequence). Trimming cost V 4 bases and J 5 bases; bases outside gene matches: 7. The CDR3 extends over 15 amino acids. The CDR3 bases are TGTGCCAGCAGCTCTACAGGGGGTATCGATCAGCCCCAGCATTTT. It yields the protein CASSSTGGIDQPQHF.

V gene TRBV6-5 combines with J gene TRBJ2-3; D perhaps matches TRBD1 (6 bases). Trimming stripped 6 bases from V and 2 bases from J, with 15 bases between. The CDR3 covers 15 residues. CDR1 MNHEY and CDR2 SVGAGI come from the germline V gene. The CDR3 coding sequence is TGTGCCAGCAGGGGGATCGGGGACACCACAGATACGCAGTATTTT. Translation gives CASRGIGDTTDTQYF.

This rearrangement joins TRBV4-1 to TRBJ1-6, with a possible D match to TRBD1 (6 bases). Germline assignment: CDR1 MGHRA and CDR2 YSYEKL. The CDR3 length is 18 residues. With 5 bases removed from V and 7 bases from J, the gap between germline ends came to 24 bases. CDR3 sequence reads: CASSGGAQLGRGNSPLHF. The CDR3, as DNA: TGCGCCAGCAGCGGTGGGGCACAGTTGGGCAGGGGAAATTCACCCCTCCACTTT.

This chain links TRBV5-4 with TRBJ2-7; a weak D match, TRBD1 (6 bases). The CDR3 is 15 residues long. Germline V gene lookup returns CDR1 SGHNT and CDR2 YYREEE (reference sequence). Between the trimmed V and J ends, which lost 4 bases and 1 base, there was a span of 15 bases. The CDR3 sequence is CASSGPPGHSYEQYF. The CDR3, as DNA: TGTGCCAGCAGCGGACCTCCGGGACATTCCTACGAGCAGTACTTC.

This clone appeared once. V usage is TRBV27 and J usage is TRBJ2-7; 8 bases match TRBD2. Unmatched junction bases numbered 7, after V lost 6 bases and J lost 0 bases. This CDR3 is built from 15 residues. From germline, CDR1 is MNHEY and CDR2 SMNVEV (reference sequence). CDR3 sequence (DNA): TGTGCCAGCAGGCGGACTAGCCGGGACTCCTACGAGCAGTACTTC. It yields the protein CASRRTSRDSYEQYF.

The chain is built from TRBV29-1 and TRBJ2-5, with a tentative D call TRBD1 (6 bases). Trimming took 6 bases from V and 1 from J, leaving 21 bases between them. The germline V gene encodes CDR1 SQVTM and CDR2 ANQGSEA. The CDR3 covers 16 residues. CDR3 in amino acids: CSVQEGVLDSQETQYF. For the CDR3, the DNA is TGCAGCGTACAAGAAGGGGTCTTGGACAGCCAAGAGACCCAGTACTTC.

This clone was detected a few times. The chain employs TRBV6-6 and TRBJ1-6, with unresolved D. V dropped 4 bases and J dropped 3 bases, with 13 bases sitting between them. Germline values: CDR1 MNHNY, CDR2 SVGAGI (reference sequence). The CDR3 contains 16 residues. CDR3 sequence: CASSSDGNFYNSPLHF. The CDR3 DNA follows: TGTGCCAGCAGTTCGGACGGGAATTTCTATAATTCACCCCTCCACTTT.

The rearrangement uses TRBV7-6 and TRBJ1-3; maybe TRBD1 (6 bases). The germline V and J ends were trimmed by 0 bases and 4 bases, with 13 bases remaining between them. The V gene's germline CDR1 is SGHVS and CDR2 FNYEAQ. There are 16 residues in the CDR3. The CDR3 bases are TGTGCCAGCAGCTTAGCAGCACAGGGTTTGGGAAACACCATATATTTT. Translation gives CASSLAAQGLGNTIYF. The entire variable domain, with the rest obtained from reference TRBV7-6 and TRBJ1-3, is as follows: GAGVSQSPRYKVTKRGQDVALRCDPISGHVSLYWYRQALGQGPEFLTYFNYEAQQDKSGLPNDRFSAERPEGSISTLTIQRTEQRDSAMYRCASSLAAQGLGNTIYFGEGSWLTVV.

The gene calls are TRBV2 and TRBJ2-1; tentatively, D is TRBD2 (6 bases). Between the trimmed V and J ends, which lost 7 bases and 5 bases, there was a span of 15 bases. CDR3 size: 14 residues. The germline gives CDR1 SNHLY, CDR2 FYNNEI. The CDR3 is CASTRGVGNNEQFF. The CDR3 DNA reads as TGTGCCAGCACCCGCGGGGTTGGGAACAATGAGCAGTTCTTC.

The rearrangement uses TRBV11-2 and TRBJ1-6, with a tentative D call TRBD1 (5 bases). The CDR3 has 14 residues. V was clipped by 5 bases and J by 6 bases, with 11 bases between them. The germline V gene has CDR1 SGHAT and CDR2 FQNNGV. The CDR3 here is CASSLDSLNSPLHF. CDR3 sequence (DNA): TGTGCCAGCAGCCTCGACAGTCTTAATTCACCCCTCCACTTT.

The chain joins TRBV10-3 to TRBJ2-2, with 8 bases lining up with TRBD1. The trim removed 2 bases at V and 2 bases at J, leaving 1 base unmatched. CDR1 is ENHRY, CDR2 SYGVKD, per germline. The CDR3 totals 15 residues. The CDR3 is CAISEDRGNTGELFF. The CDR3 region has the DNA TGTGCCATCAGTGAGGACAGGGGAAACACCGGGGAGCTGTTTTTT.

This clone was observed once. This chain joins TRBV5-4 and TRBJ2-5; D unclear. The V gene's germline CDR1 is SGHNT and CDR2 YYREEE (reference sequence). The CDR3 runs 14 residues. With 0 bases removed from V and 1 base from J, the gap between germline ends came to 7 bases. This CDR3 is CASSLARGQETQYF. CDR3 in DNA: TGTGCCAGCAGCTTGGCTCGCGGCCAAGAGACCCAGTACTTC.

The chain recombines TRBV7-9 with TRBJ2-7; 14 bases agree with TRBD2. The V and J ends lost 11 bases and 3 bases, in that order; junction bases with no gene match: 9. The CDR3 length is 15 residues. CDR1 is SEHNR, CDR2 FQNEAQ, per germline (reference sequence). The DNA for the CDR3 is TGTGCCCTCGGAAGGGGGACTAGCGGGGGCTACGAGCAGTACTTC. It specifies CALGRGTSGGYEQYF.

The V call is TRBV7-6, the J call TRBJ2-5; TRBD2 matches 10 bases. V was pared by 1 base and J by 5 bases, with 16 bases of the junction left unmatched. The CDR3 runs to 19 residues. Germline CDR1 reads SGHVS; CDR2 reads FNYEAQ. The CDR3 protein is CASSLDLGESGGARETQYF. Here the CDR3 DNA reads TGTGCCAGCAGCTTAGATTTGGGCGAGAGCGGGGGGGCTCGGGAGACCCAGTACTTC.

The V call is TRBV9, the J call TRBJ2-3; 7 nucleotides agree with TRBD1. The CDR3 covers 14 residues. The junction had 5 bases not matched to a gene; V was cut back by 2 bases and J by 5 bases. CDR1 is SGDLS, CDR2 YYNGEE, per germline. This chain's CDR3 is CASSVGTARDTQYF. In nucleotides, the CDR3 is TGTGCCAGCAGCGTCGGGACAGCACGAGATACGCAGTATTTT.